A selection of T cell receptor beta chains follows, all from one sample in a study of cytomegalovirus exposure and HLA in healthy donors. Profiled with immunoSEQ multiplex PCR; TCRdb holds only in-frame clones, not every one. The sample records 120,000 or so clones, approximately 77% being singletons. Material: PBMCs. All receptors derive from a young man in good health and CMV-seronegative. CDR3s include the opening cysteine and the closing phenylalanine or tryptophan. Each record gives: D gene, V gene, clone size, J gene, CDR3 protein, CDR3 DNA. D genes are given only for firm matches. Size values are once, few and many counts, or a class for expanded clones, and some rows have none.

D: TRBD1
V: TRBV4-2
size: -
J: TRBJ1-3
CDR3: CASSRTGGTGNTIYF
DNA: TGTGCCAGCAGCCGGACAGGGGGCACTGGAAACACCATATATTTT

D: TRBD2
V: TRBV4-1
size: once
J: TRBJ2-7
CDR3: CASSHPGGSYEQYF
DNA: TGCGCCAGCAGCCACCCGGGAGGCTCCTACGAGCAGTACTTC

D: -
V: TRBV18
size: once
J: TRBJ2-7
CDR3: CASSPGTTSYEQYF
DNA: TGTGCCAGCTCCCCCGGGACAACATCCTACGAGCAGTACTTC

D: -
V: TRBV2
size: -
J: TRBJ1-5
CDR3: CASKGGLNQPQHF
DNA: TGTGCCAGCAAGGGGGGGCTCAATCAGCCCCAGCATTTT

D: TRBD1
V: TRBV4-3
size: -
J: TRBJ1-2
CDR3: CASSQRMGQGMGAYTF
DNA: TGCGCCAGCAGCCAAAGGATGGGACAGGGGATGGGGGCCTACACCTTC

D: TRBD1
V: TRBV27
size: -
J: TRBJ1-4
CDR3: CASSRQGLNEKLFF
DNA: TGTGCCAGCAGTAGACAGGGGCTAAATGAAAAACTGTTTTTT

D: -
V: TRBV7-2
size: -
J: TRBJ1-2
CDR3: CASSFTSPLYGYTF
DNA: TGTGCCAGCAGCTTTACAAGTCCTCTCTATGGCTACACCTTC

D: TRBD2
V: TRBV27
size: -
J: TRBJ2-2
CDR3: CASSFGLAGIGELFF
DNA: TGTGCCAGCAGTTTTGGTCTAGCGGGGATCGGGGAGCTGTTTTTT

D: -
V: TRBV7-8
size: -
J: TRBJ2-7
CDR3: CASSLYSSYEQYF
DNA: TGTGCCAGCAGCTTATACAGCTCCTACGAGCAGTACTTC

D: -
V: TRBV5-1
size: -
J: TRBJ1-1
CDR3: CASSPAGPRGTEAFF
DNA: TGCGCCAGCAGCCCGGCCGGGCCCCGGGGCACTGAAGCTTTCTTT

D: -
V: TRBV7-6
size: -
J: TRBJ2-7
CDR3: CASSLADEQYF
DNA: TGTGCCAGCAGCTTAGCCGACGAGCAGTACTTC

D: -
V: TRBV28
size: -
J: TRBJ2-2
CDR3: CASSAGGAGTGELFF
DNA: TGTGCCAGCAGCGCTGGAGGGGCCGGAACCGGGGAGCTGTTTTTT

D: -
V: TRBV7-6
size: -
J: TRBJ2-3
CDR3: CASSFAGATDTQYF
DNA: TGTGCCAGCAGCTTTGCGGGGGCCACAGATACGCAGTATTTT

D: TRBD1
V: TRBV7-7
size: -
J: TRBJ2-7
CDR3: CASSPQGAYEQYF
DNA: TGTGCCAGCAGCCCACAGGGGGCCTACGAGCAGTACTTC

D: -
V: TRBV5-5
size: -
J: TRBJ1-2
CDR3: CASSLGIGGYGYTF
DNA: TGTGCCAGCAGCTTGGGAATAGGCGGCTATGGCTACACCTTC

D: -
V: TRBV4-2
size: -
J: TRBJ1-2
CDR3: CASSQEIRDRFWGYGYTF
DNA: TGTGCCAGCAGCCAAGAAATCCGAGACAGGTTTTGGGGCTATGGCTACACCTTC

D: -
V: TRBV6-1
size: few
J: TRBJ1-4
CDR3: CASRGPVSTNEKLFF
DNA: TGTGCCAGCAGGGGGCCCGTCTCAACTAATGAAAAACTGTTTTTT

D: TRBD2
V: TRBV10-3
size: -
J: TRBJ2-1
CDR3: CAIEASGRNEQFF
DNA: TGTGCCATCGAGGCTAGCGGGAGGAATGAGCAGTTCTTC

D: -
V: TRBV7-8
size: -
J: TRBJ1-1
CDR3: CASRGGGKAEAFF
DNA: TGTGCCAGCAGAGGTGGGGGGAAGGCTGAAGCTTTCTTT

D: -
V: TRBV7-9
size: -
J: TRBJ1-1
CDR3: CASSLEGLPRGNTEAFF
DNA: TGTGCCAGCAGCTTAGAGGGCCTCCCGCGGGGGAACACTGAAGCTTTCTTT

D: -
V: TRBV2
size: -
J: TRBJ1-2
CDR3: CASTMFEGLYGYTF
DNA: TGTGCCAGCACCATGTTTGAGGGCCTCTATGGCTACACCTTC

D: -
V: TRBV4-1
size: -
J: TRBJ1-1
CDR3: CASSQVSGVTEAFF
DNA: TGCGCCAGCAGCCAAGTTTCAGGGGTAACTGAAGCTTTCTTT

D: TRBD1
V: TRBV29-1
size: -
J: TRBJ1-2
CDR3: CSVLSGQDGYTF
DNA: TGCAGCGTGCTCTCGGGACAGGATGGCTACACCTTC

D: -
V: TRBV2
size: -
J: TRBJ2-7
CDR3: CASSGLVLYEQYF
DNA: TGTGCCAGCAGTGGACTAGTGCTCTACGAGCAGTACTTC

D: -
V: TRBV9
size: -
J: TRBJ2-3
CDR3: CASSGGTDTQYF
DNA: TGTGCCAGCAGCGGAGGCACAGATACGCAGTATTTT

D: TRBD1
V: TRBV7-2
size: -
J: TRBJ2-7
CDR3: CASSLKTGVYEQYF
DNA: TGTGCCAGCAGCTTAAAGACAGGGGTCTACGAGCAGTACTTC

D: -
V: TRBV12-5
size: -
J: TRBJ2-5
CDR3: CASGLGKETQYF
DNA: TGTGCTAGTGGTTTGGGTAAAGAGACCCAGTACTTC

D: -
V: TRBV2
size: -
J: TRBJ2-4
CDR3: CAILPDWQGTKNIQYF
DNA: TGTGCCATCCTGCCCGACTGGCAGGGGACCAAAAACATTCAGTACTTC

D: -
V: TRBV7-3
size: -
J: TRBJ1-1
CDR3: CASSLFQYSEAFF
DNA: TGTGCCAGCAGCTTATTTCAATACTCTGAAGCTTTCTTT

D: TRBD1
V: TRBV5-1
size: few
J: TRBJ1-1
CDR3: CASNIGGQNYEAFF
DNA: TGCGCCAGCAATATTGGGGGACAGAACTATGAAGCTTTCTTT

D: -
V: TRBV2
size: -
J: TRBJ1-5
CDR3: CASSVTGSGDQPQHF
DNA: TGTGCCAGCAGTGTTACAGGGAGCGGGGATCAGCCCCAGCATTTT

D: TRBD1
V: TRBV6-1
size: -
J: TRBJ1-1
CDR3: CASSEYRGTEAFF
DNA: TGTGCCAGCAGTGAGTACAGGGGCACTGAAGCTTTCTTT

D: TRBD1
V: TRBV29-1
size: -
J: TRBJ1-2
CDR3: CSAHSPQGYGYTF
DNA: TGCAGCGCCCACTCCCCACAGGGGTATGGCTACACCTTC

D: TRBD1
V: TRBV7-8
size: -
J: TRBJ1-2
CDR3: CASSPSTGGGYTF
DNA: TGTGCCAGCAGCCCCTCGACAGGGGGTGGCTACACCTTC

D: -
V: TRBV6-1
size: few
J: TRBJ2-1
CDR3: CASSPEAQGEQFF
DNA: TGTGCCAGCAGCCCCGAGGCACAGGGTGAGCAGTTCTTC

D: TRBD2
V: TRBV9
size: -
J: TRBJ2-3
CDR3: CASSFSRSGADTDTQYF
DNA: TGTGCCAGCAGCTTCTCGCGGAGCGGGGCCGACACAGATACGCAGTATTTT

D: -
V: TRBV7-3
size: -
J: TRBJ1-1
CDR3: CASSSSGNSNTEAFF
DNA: TGTGCCAGCAGCTCATCAGGGAACTCTAACACTGAAGCTTTCTTT

D: TRBD2
V: TRBV5-1
size: -
J: TRBJ2-3
CDR3: CASSSGLAGGEDTQYF
DNA: TGCGCCAGCAGCTCGGGACTAGCGGGGGGAGAAGATACGCAGTATTTT

D: -
V: TRBV9
size: -
J: TRBJ1-1
CDR3: CASSVQGITEAFF
DNA: TGTGCCAGCAGCGTACAGGGTATTACTGAAGCTTTCTTT

D: TRBD1
V: TRBV10-3
size: few
J: TRBJ1-3
CDR3: CAISEPGTGGSGNTIYF
DNA: TGTGCCATCAGTGAACCTGGGACAGGTGGCTCTGGAAACACCATATATTTT

D: TRBD1
V: TRBV10-2
size: -
J: TRBJ2-3
CDR3: CASSDRPGQASF
DNA: TGCGCCAGCAGTGACCGCCCCGGACAGGCGTCATTT

D: -
V: TRBV7-3
size: few
J: TRBJ1-6
CDR3: CASSLLGGDSPLHF
DNA: TGTGCCAGCAGCTTGTTGGGGGGTGATTCACCCCTCCACTTT

D: -
V: TRBV11-2
size: -
J: TRBJ2-1
CDR3: CASSFGAGRSYNEQFF
DNA: TGTGCCAGCAGCTTCGGTGCGGGCAGATCCTACAATGAGCAGTTCTTC

D: -
V: TRBV6-1
size: -
J: TRBJ1-5
CDR3: CASSELGQGIGNQPQHF
DNA: TGTGCCAGCAGTGAATTGGGGCAGGGGATTGGCAATCAGCCCCAGCATTTT

D: -
V: TRBV27
size: few
J: TRBJ2-1
CDR3: CASSLRGTSYNEQFF
DNA: TGTGCCAGCAGTTTGCGGGGAACCTCCTACAATGAGCAGTTCTTC

D: -
V: TRBV10-3
size: few
J: TRBJ1-1
CDR3: CASSGGGSEAFF
DNA: TGTGCCTCCTCCGGGGGGGGGTCCGAAGCTTTCTTT

D: -
V: TRBV16
size: -
J: TRBJ1-5
CDR3: CASSPRGGTGNQPQHF
DNA: TGTGCCAGCAGCCCAAGGGGGGGAACGGGCAATCAGCCCCAGCATTTT

D: TRBD1
V: TRBV6-9
size: -
J: TRBJ1-3
CDR3: CASSYRTGSGNTIYF
DNA: TGTGCCAGCAGTTACCGGACAGGGTCTGGAAACACCATATATTTT

D: -
V: TRBV5-1
size: -
J: TRBJ1-1
CDR3: CASSLLGASEAFF
DNA: TGCGCCAGCAGCTTGCTAGGCGCTTCTGAAGCTTTCTTT

D: -
V: TRBV11-2
size: -
J: TRBJ1-2
CDR3: CASSFTGLDGYTF
DNA: TGTGCCAGCAGCTTTACAGGGTTAGACGGCTACACCTTC

D: TRBD1
V: TRBV6-5
size: -
J: TRBJ1-1
CDR3: CASSYSGTGGEAFF
DNA: TGTGCCAGCAGTTACTCAGGGACAGGGGGCGAAGCTTTCTTT

D: -
V: TRBV6-1
size: -
J: TRBJ1-1
CDR3: CASSASRTVAHEAFF
DNA: TGTGCCAGCAGTGCCTCGAGGACAGTAGCTCATGAAGCTTTCTTT

D: -
V: TRBV10-3
size: -
J: TRBJ1-2
CDR3: CAISPPPGEGYGYTF
DNA: TGTGCCATCAGCCCCCCGCCAGGGGAAGGCTATGGCTACACCTTC

D: TRBD2
V: TRBV7-2
size: -
J: TRBJ2-3
CDR3: CASSPRAGGPTDTQYF
DNA: TGTGCCAGCAGCCCTAGGGCGGGGGGTCCAACAGATACGCAGTATTTT

D: TRBD1
V: TRBV5-6
size: -
J: TRBJ1-5
CDR3: CASSLRGGEAQHF
DNA: TGTGCCAGCAGCTTGCGAGGGGGCGAGGCCCAGCATTTT

D: -
V: TRBV5-1
size: -
J: TRBJ2-7
CDR3: CASSIQGGTLAYEQYF
DNA: TGCGCCAGCAGCATACAAGGAGGGACTTTAGCCTACGAGCAGTACTTC

D: -
V: TRBV19
size: once
J: TRBJ1-1
CDR3: CASSTLQGLEAFF
DNA: TGTGCCAGTAGTACTCTCCAGGGTTTGGAGGCTTTCTTT

D: -
V: TRBV6-5
size: -
J: TRBJ1-2
CDR3: CASSYSQGHGYTF
DNA: TGTGCCAGCAGTTACTCACAGGGACATGGCTACACCTTC

D: TRBD1
V: TRBV18
size: once
J: TRBJ2-7
CDR3: CASSPQRGQGAYEQYF
DNA: TGTGCCAGCTCACCACAAAGGGGACAGGGGGCCTACGAGCAGTACTTC